The clone carrying this TCR beta chain was recorded many times. Antigen: not known. These data are taken from a study of T cells in Graves' hyperthyroidism and ophthalmopathy. Across the study: Blood from the periphery was taken at initial diagnosis, before any treatment.

Fresh 10 ml peripheral blood yielded PBMCs. V was clipped by 4 bases and J by 4 bases, with 18 bases between them. Germline CDR1 reads SGHRS; CDR2 reads YFSETQ. CDR3 length equals 15 residues. Amplified TCR beta CDR3 regions derived from RNA transcripts. First-round RT-PCR of the TCR CDR3 relied on the HTBI primer set. TCRdb called the multiplex PCR reads again in MiXCR, with one record for every CDR3 protein. The sample records roughly 250,000 distinct CDR3 sequences, roughly 22% being singletons. Broader study findings: The blood repertoire included most of the expanded thyroid clonotypes above 0.001.

The sequence came from a man aged 25-45 years with Graves' ophthalmopathy. The chain recombines TRBV5-1 with TRBJ2-7, with D perhaps matching TRBD1 (6 bases). Sequencing input: blood. Written as DNA, the CDR3 is TGCGCCAGCAGCGGAATACAACAGGGAAAATACGAGCAGTACTTC. Amino acids: CASSGIQQGKYEQYF.